This passage covers 21 T cell receptor beta chains from one sample sequenced in a study of blood T cell repertoires in COVID-19. Repertoires were generated with immunoSEQ multiplex PCR, while TCRdb's copy carries only in-frame clones and drops some. The data show under 250,000 clones, about 80% seen once. The sample taken for sequencing was peripheral blood. Every receptor here comes from a woman aged 25 to 39 who had recovered from COVID-19.

V gene TRBV24-1 combines with J gene TRBJ2-1; maybe TRBD2 (6 bases). CDR1 KGHDR and CDR2 SFDVKD come from the germline V gene. The CDR3 covers 15 residues. With 7 bases removed from V and 4 bases from J, the gap between germline ends came to 16 bases. The CDR3 nucleotides are TGTGCCACCAGCCAAGAGGAGGGCCCATACAATGAGCAGTTCTTC. This codes for CATSQEEGPYNEQFF.

The chain recombines TRBV5-1 with TRBJ2-2; D is possibly TRBD1 (5 bases). The CDR3 has 17 residues. Between the trimmed V and J ends, which lost 6 bases and 3 bases, there was a span of 21 bases. CDR1 is SGHRS and CDR2 is YFSETQ in the germline V gene. The CDR3 region is CASKRIGAVDYTGELFF. The CDR3 DNA sequence: TGCGCCAGCAAAAGGATAGGGGCAGTGGATTACACCGGGGAGCTGTTTTTT.

CDR3 sequence reads: CASSNPDGENTEAFF. CDR3 DNA sequence: TGTGCCAGCAGTAACCCAGACGGGGAGAACACTGAAGCTTTCTTT. The chain joins TRBV2 to TRBJ1-1; no reliable D call. Germline assignment: CDR1 SNHLY and CDR2 FYNNEI. The CDR3 contains 15 residues. The germline V and J ends were trimmed by 5 bases and 1 base, with 14 bases remaining between them.

Remarks on this clone: Other DNA sequences within the sample encode an identical CDR3. The rearrangement links TRBV5-4 to TRBJ1-1, with 11 bases matching TRBD1. Germline CDR1 is SGHNT and CDR2 is YYREEE (reference sequence). There are 14 residues in the CDR3. With V trimmed by 3 bases and J by 5 bases, 3 bases remained unmatched. Written as DNA, the CDR3 is TGTGCCAGCAGCTGGGGACAGGGGGGGACTGAAGCTTTCTTT. It specifies CASSWGQGGTEAFF.

The chain links TRBV2 to TRBJ2-1, with 12 bases that match TRBD1. Germline CDR1 is SNHLY and CDR2 is FYNNEI. CDR3 length: 17 residues. J was trimmed by 8 bases and V by 5 bases; bases with no gene match: 13. This CDR3 reads CASSTNAVGQGAHEQFF. CDR3 nucleotides: TGTGCCAGCAGTACTAACGCAGTGGGACAGGGGGCCCATGAGCAGTTCTTC.

This clone was counted a single time. V is TRBV3-1 (or the pseudogene TRBV3-2) and J is TRBJ1-2; D gene ambiguous. The CDR3 runs 14 residues. V was shortened by 0 bases and J by 0 bases, with 5 bases between the two germline ends. Germline CDR1 and CDR2: LGHDT and YNNKEL (reference sequence). As DNA, the CDR3 is TGTGCCAGCAGCCAAGAGGCAGCTAACTATGGCTACACCTTC. This codes for CASSQEAANYGYTF.

The chain couples TRBV30 to TRBJ2-2; 7 positions agree with TRBD2. Germline lookup yields CDR1 GTSNPN and CDR2 SVGIG (reference sequence). The CDR3 is made up of 15 amino acids. Losses at the gene ends were 5 bases for V and 6 bases for J; bases not matched to a gene: 12. This CDR3 reads CAWSAGGRVSGELFF. CDR3 coding DNA: TGTGCCTGGTCTGCTGGCGGGAGAGTTTCCGGGGAGCTGTTTTTT.

V and J are TRBV4-2 and TRBJ1-6, with 7 positions matching TRBD1. The CDR3 loop spans 16 amino acids. The J segment lost 6 bases and the V segment lost 5 bases, leaving 10 bases of the junction unmatched. Germline CDR1 is LGHNA and CDR2 is YNFKEQ. The CDR3 spells CASSEFEGQFNSPLHF. The DNA of the CDR3 is TGTGCCAGCAGCGAATTCGAGGGACAGTTTAATTCACCCCTCCACTTT.

The V gene is TRBV15, the J gene TRBJ1-1, with D possibly being TRBD1 (5 bases). V dropped 5 bases and J dropped 0 bases, with 19 bases sitting between them. The CDR3 has 17 residues. Germline V gene sequence: CDR1 LNHNV, CDR2 YYDKDF (reference sequence). In DNA, the CDR3 is TGTGCCACCAGCGGTGGCTTTAGGGGCCGATTGAACACTGAAGCTTTCTTT. Protein: CATSGGFRGRLNTEAFF.

This clone was seen more than once but under ten times. J is TRBJ2-7 and V is TRBV5-1, with D tentatively TRBD1 (6 bases). The germline V gene has CDR1 SGHRS and CDR2 YFSETQ. V lost 0 bases, J lost 3 bases, and 13 bases lay in between. This CDR3 spans 15 amino acids. CDR3 sequence reads: CASSLAGQFFYEQYF. The CDR3 coding sequence is TGCGCCAGCAGCTTGGCCGGACAGTTCTTCTACGAGCAGTACTTC.

V is TRBV19 and J is TRBJ2-7, with D possibly TRBD2 on 5 matching bases. The CDR3 spans 13 residues. V shed 5 bases and J shed 2 bases, with 10 bases lying between them. Germline assignment: CDR1 LNHDA and CDR2 SQIVND (reference sequence). CDR3 protein: CASSPGGPYEQYF. The CDR3 DNA follows: TGTGCCAGTAGTCCAGGCGGGCCCTACGAGCAGTACTTC.

The chain recombines TRBV5-1 with TRBJ2-5, with unresolved D. This CDR3 is 14 amino acids long. Trimming removed 0 bases at V and 2 bases at J, with 8 bases between. The germline V gene encodes CDR1 SGHRS and CDR2 YFSETQ. The CDR3 DNA sequence: TGCGCCAGCAGCTTGGGAACAAGTCAAGAGACCCAGTACTTC. Translated: CASSLGTSQETQYF.

The V and J genes are TRBV5-6 and TRBJ1-4; tentatively, D is TRBD1 (6 bases). CDR3 length: 14 amino acids. Trimming shortened V by 2 bases and J by 5 bases, and 10 bases separated the two germline ends. The V gene's germline CDR1 is SGHDT and CDR2 YYEEEE. CDR3 bases: TGTGCCAGCAGCTTCCGGGACATAAATGAAAAACTGTTTTTT. Translation: CASSFRDINEKLFF.

This chain connects TRBV5-4 to TRBJ2-1; 13 nucleotides agree with TRBD2. Trimming at V came to 4 bases and at J to 7 bases, leaving 5 bases not matched to a gene. This CDR3 has 15 amino acids. CDR1 SGHNT and CDR2 YYREEE come from the germline V gene (reference sequence). CDR3 amino acids: CASSQRLAGGNEQFF. In nucleotides, the CDR3 is TGTGCCAGCAGCCAGAGACTAGCGGGAGGAAATGAGCAGTTCTTC.

The V and J genes are TRBV11-2 and TRBJ1-2; D might be TRBD1 (6 bases). The germline V gene encodes CDR1 SGHAT and CDR2 FQNNGV. V lost 6 bases and J 8 bases, leaving 19 bases between the germline ends. The CDR3 covers 14 residues. CDR3 loop: CASSSGAGVRGYTF. The CDR3 DNA sequence: TGTGCCAGCAGTTCTGGGGCAGGGGTACGAGGCTACACCTTC.

V usage is TRBV19 and J usage is TRBJ1-1; D may be TRBD1 (5 bases). CDR3 length: 13 amino acids. Germline CDR1 reads LNHDA; CDR2 reads SQIVND (reference sequence). Trimming pared 3 bases from V and 6 bases from J, leaving 11 bases between. CDR3 DNA sequence: TGTGCCAGTAGTATCGGCAGGGCGTCTGAAGCTTTCTTT. Protein sequence: CASSIGRASEAFF.

The J gene is TRBJ2-4, the V gene TRBV6-5; the match to TRBD2 covers 13 bases. The V and J ends lost 4 bases and 11 bases, in that order; junction bases with no gene match: 5. Germline assignment: CDR1 MNHEY and CDR2 SVGAGI. The CDR3 loop spans 14 amino acids. The CDR3 spells CASSSGTSGAFQYF. CDR3 in DNA: TGTGCCAGCAGTTCAGGGACTAGCGGGGCCTTTCAGTACTTC.

The V and J genes are TRBV7-3 and TRBJ1-1; possible D gene TRBD1, 6 bases. V was cut by 5 bases and J by 1 base, with 11 bases left in between. CDR3 length: 14 amino acids. Germline V gene data show CDR1 as SGHTA and CDR2 as FQGTGA. The CDR3 region has the DNA TGTGCCAGCAGCCCGGGGACATCGAACACTGAAGCTTTCTTT. The encoded protein is CASSPGTSNTEAFF.

The V and J genes are TRBV9 and TRBJ2-1; D unclear. Between the trimmed V and J ends, which lost 1 base and 2 bases, there was a span of 10 bases. CDR3 length: 15 residues. Germline V gene data show CDR1 as SGDLS and CDR2 as YYNGEE. CDR3 sequence (DNA): TGTGCCAGCAGCGTAACCGGGTCCCCCTACAATGAGCAGTTCTTC. This sequence encodes CASSVTGSPYNEQFF.

The genes are TRBV28 and TRBJ1-1; TRBD1 aligns across 9 bases. V shed 6 bases and J 4 bases; nucleotides not matched to a gene: 3. CDR1 MDHEN and CDR2 SYDVKM come from the germline V gene. The CDR3 contains 13 residues. The CDR3 DNA follows: TGTGCCAGCAGGCGACAGGGGGGCACTGAAGCTTTCTTT. Translation gives CASRRQGGTEAFF.

The chain recombines TRBV19 with TRBJ2-7; a weak D match, TRBD1 (5 bases). The ends were cut back, 4 bases at V and 3 bases at J, with 10 bases in the middle. CDR3 length equals 13 residues. Germline CDR1 LNHDA, CDR2 SQIVND (reference sequence). CDR3 loop: CASSTGYRYEQYF. CDR3 bases: TGTGCCAGTAGTACAGGGTATCGCTACGAGCAGTACTTC.